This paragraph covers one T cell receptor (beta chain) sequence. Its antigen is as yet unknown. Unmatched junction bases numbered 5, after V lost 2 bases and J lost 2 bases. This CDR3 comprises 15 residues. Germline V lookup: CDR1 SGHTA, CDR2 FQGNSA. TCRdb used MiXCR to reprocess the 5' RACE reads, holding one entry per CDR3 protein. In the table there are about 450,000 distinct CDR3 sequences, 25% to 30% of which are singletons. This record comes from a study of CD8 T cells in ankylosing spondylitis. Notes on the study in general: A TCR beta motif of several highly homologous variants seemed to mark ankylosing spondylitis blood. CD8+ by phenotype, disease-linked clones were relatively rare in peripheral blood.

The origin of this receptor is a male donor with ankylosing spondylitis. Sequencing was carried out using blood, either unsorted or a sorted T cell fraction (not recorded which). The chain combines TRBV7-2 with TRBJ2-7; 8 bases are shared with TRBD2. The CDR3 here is CASSLWLAGAYEQYF. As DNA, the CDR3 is TGTGCCAGCAGCTTATGGCTAGCGGGTGCCTACGAGCAGTACTTC.